This T cell receptor beta chain was documented in a study of HIV-infected patients and healthy controls (TCRdb year 2014). For the study in its entirety: The question the study tested was whether immune perturbation and reconstitution could be captured by deep TCR repertoire sequencing of small blood samples from HIV patients. Broader findings and caveats from the paper: The observed differences in diversity were not explained by the slight differences in age and sex profiles between the study cohorts. A major limit on how widely the findings apply, in the view of the authors, was that only sixteen HIV-infected individuals were processed. Roughly threefold more distinct CDR3s and higher Shannon diversity were observed in healthy control repertoires than in untreated HIV+ repertoires. HIV-infected repertoires had significantly higher mean Gini indices than controls, possibly reflecting oligoclonality. During therapy, HIV-associated CDR3s significantly decreased in frequency, while CMV-associated CDR3s did not change significantly, though most became more frequent. Donor HLA types were not determined in the study. In HIV-infected patients, the apparent post-therapy recovery of the Gini index was not replicated in size-matched repertoire data. The dynamics of distinct T-cell subpopulations could not be separated, and sequencing depth was restricted, because whole blood was used. Differing numbers of distinct sequences in patients and controls hindered comparison, and size-matching assigned excessive weight to rare events in the HIV-infected data. Pairing of alpha and beta chains was not determined in the samples. Mean usage differed significantly between HIV-infected patients and controls for eight alpha and eight beta V genes. By Jaccard index and by the count of highly shared sequences, healthy controls shared more CDR3s between individuals than HIV+ patients did. Alpha-chain CDR3s from MAIT cells appeared at high frequency in healthy controls but were severely depleted in HIV+ repertoires.

This clonotype was counted at least ten times. Its antigen is not yet known. There are no base qualities to consult, and no much larger clone falls within one base. SuperScript III was used to reverse transcribe 500 ng RNA with primers targeting the alpha and beta constant regions. Separate libraries for the alpha and beta chains were generated through chain-specific third strand synthesis that incorporated multiplexing indices. The protocol used a single primer pair to amplify all rearrangements within a chain, which avoided primer bias, and attached molecular barcodes to each cDNA molecule. The SP2 sequencing primer site and a random hexamer were carried on a 5' RACE adapter, to which purified cDNA was joined by T4 RNA Ligase 1. With slow temperature ramps used to favor optimal annealing, second strand synthesis was primed from the SP2 site with Phusion polymerase. Joined together, two random hexamer sequences that had both been added before amplification formed the 12-nucleotide barcode of each molecule. P5 and P7 adapter elements plus a second index were added in a short first PCR, which was followed by a roughly 23-cycle amplification PCR with P5s and P7 primers. A total of 25 to 30 PCR cycles were applied to the libraries, which were quantified on a Qubit, sized on a Bioanalyzer, and diluted to approximately 3.6 nM. The normalized libraries were sequenced on an Illumina MiSeq using 2 x 250 paired-end kits. Reverse transcription reactions were cleaned up on MinElute columns and eluted into about 9.3 ul Tris-Cl. Adapter ligations ran for under 30 hours at 16 degrees C and were afterwards cleaned with AMPure XP beads at a 1:1 ratio. The original methods were these. A modified Decombinator that output V, J, insert and barcode information was used to process the demultiplexed FASTQ files. Sequences that shared a barcode but differed from the dominant sequence were discarded as errors, and original cDNA molecules were estimated by counting barcodes clustered at Levenshtein distance 3. For downstream analyses, the R packages ineq, vegan, igraph and RCytoscape were used, along with IMGT nomenclature and CDR3 definitions. The authors computed V gene usage over distinct sequences and counted each TCR a single time to avoid skew from clonal expansion. Unique CDR3 amino acid sequences within a donor were connected in similarity networks whenever two sequences differed by a single Levenshtein edit. The authors compiled published HIV-specific CDR3s (around 90 alpha, some 700 beta) and CMV-specific CDR3s (around 14 alpha, 250 or so beta) and searched for them in the repertoires. It was shown by random subsampling to size-matched repertoires that the decreased diversity of patients was not caused by their lower sequence numbers. TCRdb took the public reads, trimmed them with fastp at Q25, ran MiXCR for clone calling and kept in-frame beta chains. Merged by CDR3 protein, the rows form single entries marked with the most common genes and DNA. These V and J calls derive from TCRdb rather than the authors' analysis. Present in this sample are fewer than 15,000 distinct CDR3 sequences, 11% of which were seen just once. The ten biggest clones cover about 6% of the sample.

Since whole blood was used without any cell fractionation, the repertoire reflected all peripheral T cells in unsorted form. Ten uninfected healthy donors were sampled as controls, and four of these ten donors were sampled twice approximately three months apart. For RNA extraction, 2 to 3 ml of peripheral blood was collected into Tempus tubes. The TURBO-DNase kit was used to remove leftover genomic DNA, and GLOBINclear was used to deplete globin mRNA. V is pared back by 1 base and J by 8 bases, with 8 bases lying between the germline termini. The CDR3 has 13 amino acids, counting the end cysteine and phenylalanine. Of the read, only the CDR3 DNA is kept; its 39 bases are in frame from base 1. As encoded in the germline V gene, CDR1 is SGHTA while CDR2 is FQGNSA.

Sample: blood. This clonotype originated in an adult in good health. The receptor chain draws on TRBV7-2 and TRBJ2-2; a confident D gene designation cannot be given. The CDR3 has the sequence CASSLGTLGELFF. The nucleotide sequence is TGTGCCAGCAGCTTAGGGACCCTGGGGGAGCTGTTTTTT.